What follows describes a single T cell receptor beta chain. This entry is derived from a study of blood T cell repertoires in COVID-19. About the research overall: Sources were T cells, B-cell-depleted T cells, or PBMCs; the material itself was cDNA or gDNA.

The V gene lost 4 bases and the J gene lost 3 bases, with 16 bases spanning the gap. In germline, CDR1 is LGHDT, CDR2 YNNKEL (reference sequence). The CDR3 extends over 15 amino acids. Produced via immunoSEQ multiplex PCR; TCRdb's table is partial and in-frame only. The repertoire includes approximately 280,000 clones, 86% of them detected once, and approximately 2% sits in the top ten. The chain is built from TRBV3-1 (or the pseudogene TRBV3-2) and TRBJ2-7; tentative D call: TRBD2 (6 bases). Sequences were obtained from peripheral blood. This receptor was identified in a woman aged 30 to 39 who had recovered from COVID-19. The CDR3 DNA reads TGTGCCAGCAGCCCATCTAGCGAGAACCGCTACGAGCAGTACTTC. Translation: CASSPSSENRYEQYF.